The rows below give T cell receptor beta chains drawn from one sample of a study of blood T cell repertoires in COVID-19. Produced via immunoSEQ multiplex PCR; TCRdb's table is partial and in-frame only. The top ten clones hold nearly 2% of a sample with some 460,000 clones, 70% to 90% of them seen once. Sequenced input: PBMCs or T cells enriched from blood (not recorded which). These receptors were obtained from a woman younger than 30 with acute COVID-19. Both conserved end residues are part of each CDR3. The order of the fields is V gene, clone size, J gene, D gene, CDR3 protein, CDR3 DNA. The D gene is left open where the match is weak. For some rows the clone size is stated as once, few or many, or as a class when expanded; others skip it.

V gene: TRBV3-1/TRBV3-2; clone size: few; J gene: TRBJ1-2; D gene: NA; CDR3 protein: CASSRIEGVITF; CDR3 DNA: TGTGCCAGCAGCCGGATCGAAGGGGTAATCACCTTC
V gene: TRBV4-1; clone size: NA; J gene: TRBJ2-7; D gene: TRBD2; CDR3 protein: CASSQTSGIKYEQYF; CDR3 DNA: TGCGCCAGCAGTCAAACAAGCGGGATAAAGTACGAGCAGTACTTC
V gene: TRBV12-5; clone size: NA; J gene: TRBJ2-1; D gene: NA; CDR3 protein: CASARDGGALISYNEQFF; CDR3 DNA: TGTGCTAGTGCCCGGGATGGAGGAGCCCTGATTTCTTACAATGAGCAGTTCTTC
V gene: TRBV9; clone size: NA; J gene: TRBJ2-2; D gene: TRBD1; CDR3 protein: CASSETGGTGELFF; CDR3 DNA: TGTGCCAGCAGCGAAACAGGGGGAACCGGGGAGCTGTTTTTT
V gene: TRBV28; clone size: NA; J gene: TRBJ1-1; D gene: NA; CDR3 protein: CASTRRPLNTEAFF; CDR3 DNA: TGTGCCAGCACCCGGCGGCCATTGAACACTGAAGCTTTCTTT
V gene: TRBV2; clone size: NA; J gene: TRBJ2-7; D gene: TRBD2; CDR3 protein: CASSGFVLAGRSYEQYF; CDR3 DNA: TGTGCCAGCAGTGGATTTGTGCTAGCGGGGCGCTCCTACGAGCAGTACTTC
V gene: TRBV18; clone size: NA; J gene: TRBJ1-2; D gene: NA; CDR3 protein: CASSPGGSGSYGYTF; CDR3 DNA: TGTGCCAGCTCACCGGGAGGGAGTGGCTCCTATGGCTACACCTTC
V gene: TRBV18; clone size: NA; J gene: TRBJ1-5; D gene: NA; CDR3 protein: CASSPGSPVSNQPQHF; CDR3 DNA: TGTGCCAGCTCACCAGGTTCACCGGTTAGCAATCAGCCCCAGCATTTT
V gene: TRBV18; clone size: NA; J gene: TRBJ2-3; D gene: TRBD2; CDR3 protein: CASSPPNGRAVDTQYF; CDR3 DNA: TGTGCCAGCTCACCACCGAACGGGAGGGCCGTAGATACGCAGTATTTT
V gene: TRBV6-5; clone size: NA; J gene: TRBJ1-1; D gene: TRBD1; CDR3 protein: CASSSGDRGAFF; CDR3 DNA: TGTGCCAGCAGTTCCGGGGACAGGGGGGCTTTCTTT